A selection of T cell receptor beta chains follows, all from one sample in a study of graft-versus-host responses after intestinal transplantation. This table comes from immunoSEQ multiplex PCR, and its TCRdb copy is limited to in-frame clones, with some not included. The data contain 17,000 or so clones, about two fifths of them singletons. The sequenced sample was alloreactive CD8+ T cells from a mixed lymphocyte reaction culture, obtained before intestinal transplant. The receptors shown here come from a human patient who received an intestinal transplant. Both conserved end residues are part of each CDR3.

TRBJ1-1,TRBV2,CATQRHTLEADTEAFF
TRBJ2-7,TRBV15,CATSRDRGFAHEQYF
TRBJ2-1,TRBV7-2,CASSFPHIEQFF
TRBJ1-1,TRBV6-6,CASSPYMNTEAFF
TRBJ1-1,TRBV13,CASSSRPEGMNTEAFF
TRBJ2-3,TRBV7-6,CASSLASSGRFTDTQYF
TRBJ1-1,TRBV28,CASSFTLIGTEAFF
TRBJ2-7,TRBV7-9,CASSLLGGQGSYEQYF
TRBJ2-2,TRBV29-1,CSVPQNTGELFF
TRBJ1-5,TRBV9,CASSAGEYQPQHF
TRBJ2-4,TRBV12-2,CASRLVWTSGSHGSKNIQYF
TRBJ1-2,TRBV10-1,CASSVRGPNYGYTF
TRBJ1-4,TRBV5-1,CASSLGPRQGPTNEKLFF
TRBJ2-1,TRBV9,CASSVVRGSRGLF
TRBJ1-5,TRBV27,CASSGWGQPQHF
TRBJ2-1,TRBV29-1,CSVGGATSGRNYNEQFF
TRBJ2-1,TRBV5-1,CASSPKRFRSYNEQFF
TRBJ2-1,TRBV6-6,CASSFRGSPSSNEQFF
TRBJ2-1,TRBV6-4,CASSTTSGSGYNEQFF
TRBJ1-1,TRBV27,CASSLNSYQGAFAFF
TRBJ2-7,TRBV6-1,CASNRRASYEQYF
TRBJ1-3,TRBV6-5,CASSFDRTTGNTIYF